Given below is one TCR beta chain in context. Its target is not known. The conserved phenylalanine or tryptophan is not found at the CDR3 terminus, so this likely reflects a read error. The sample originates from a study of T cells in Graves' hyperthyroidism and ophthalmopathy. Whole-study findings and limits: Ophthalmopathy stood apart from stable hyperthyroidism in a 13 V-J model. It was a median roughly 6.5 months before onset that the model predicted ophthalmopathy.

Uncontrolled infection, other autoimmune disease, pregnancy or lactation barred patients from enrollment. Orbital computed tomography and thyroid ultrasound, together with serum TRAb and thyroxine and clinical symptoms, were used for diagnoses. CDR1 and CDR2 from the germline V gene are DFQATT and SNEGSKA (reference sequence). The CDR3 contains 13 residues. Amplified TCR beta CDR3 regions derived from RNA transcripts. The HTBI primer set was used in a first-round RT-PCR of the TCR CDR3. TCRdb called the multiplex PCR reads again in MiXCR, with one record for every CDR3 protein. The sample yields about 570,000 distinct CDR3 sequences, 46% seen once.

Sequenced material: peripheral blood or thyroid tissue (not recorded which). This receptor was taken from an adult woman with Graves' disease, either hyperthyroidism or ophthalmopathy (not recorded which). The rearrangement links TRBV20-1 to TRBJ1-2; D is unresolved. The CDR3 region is CGARPPSGYGYTL. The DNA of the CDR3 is TGCGGTGCGCGCCCCCCATCTGGATATGGCTACACCCTC.